Below are 30 T cell receptor beta chains sequenced from a single sample in a study of vaccination effects on CD4 cells after COVID-19. Only in-frame clones appear in the TCRdb table, and some are missing; sequencing was by immunoSEQ multiplex PCR. The table has tens of thousands of clones, roughly 70% seen once. The antigens for these receptors are not known. The ViraFEST assay expanded antigen-specific CD4+ T cells with viral peptide pools before sequencing. Following 10 days of culture, CD4+ T cells were isolated. Neither prior SARS-CoV-2 infection nor positive nucleocapsid antibodies were present in the vaccine recipients. This specimen was CD4+ T cells from PBMCs cultured with SARS-CoV-2 spike peptides, taken before COVID-19 vaccination. The receptors shown here come from a human donor who received a COVID-19 vaccine.

J is TRBJ2-7 and V is TRBV6-5, with D maybe TRBD2 (6 bases). Germline V lookup: CDR1 MNHEY, CDR2 SVGAGI. There are 14 residues in the CDR3. V dropped 2 bases and J dropped 4 bases, with 12 bases sitting between them. The CDR3: CASSYRVAAYEQYF. CDR3 DNA sequence: TGTGCCAGCAGTTACCGGGTAGCGGCATACGAGCAGTACTTC.

This clone was detected a few times. The J gene is TRBJ1-6, the V gene TRBV19, with D tentatively TRBD1 (5 bases). V lost 6 bases and J 5 bases, leaving 14 bases between the germline ends. Germline CDR1 is LNHDA and CDR2 is SQIVND (reference sequence). CDR3 length: 15 amino acids. The CDR3 DNA follows: TGTGCCAGTAGCGGGGGTTCCAGGGATAATTCACCCCTCCACTTT. Protein product: CASSGGSRDNSPLHF.

V gene TRBV18 combines with J gene TRBJ2-7, with a possible D match to TRBD2 (6 bases). Germline V gene data show CDR1 as KGHSH and CDR2 as LQKENI. V was trimmed by 2 bases and J by 7 bases, leaving 15 bases between them. The CDR3 spans 14 residues. CDR3 bases: TGTGCCAGCTCACCATCTAAGACCCGGGAGGAGCAGTACTTC. Residues: CASSPSKTREEQYF. Full variable domain (outside the CDR3, taken from reference TRBV18 and TRBJ2-7): NAGVMQNPRHLVRRRGQEARLRCSPMKGHSHVYWYRQLPEEGLKFMVYLQKENIIDESGMPKERFSAEFPKEGPSILRIQQVVRGDSAAYFCASSPSKTREEQYFGPGTRLTVT.

The CDR3 nucleotides read TGCGCCAGCAGCTTGGCGACTAGCGGGAGTGAGTTCTTC. Translated, it gives CASSLATSGSEFF. The chain is built from TRBV5-1 and TRBJ2-1, with 12 bases lining up with TRBD2. Germline lookup yields CDR1 SGHRS and CDR2 YFSETQ. Trimming cost V 0 bases and J 14 bases; bases outside gene matches: 3. The CDR3 is 13 residues long.

This clone was counted only a few times. This sequence joins TRBV6-5 and TRBJ2-2, with a possible D match to TRBD1 (6 bases). Germline V gene data show CDR1 as MNHEY and CDR2 as SVGAGI. Trimming took 6 bases from V and 1 from J, leaving 9 bases between them. This CDR3 has 14 amino acids. The CDR3 DNA follows: TGTGCCAGCAGAAAGACAGGGAACACCGGGGAGCTGTTTTTT. Translated, it gives CASRKTGNTGELFF.

This chain links TRBV25-1 with TRBJ2-5, with 10 bases matching TRBD2. J was trimmed by 1 base and V by 2 bases; bases with no gene match: 4. The germline CDR1 and CDR2 sequences are MGHDK and SYGVNS. The CDR3 is made up of 16 amino acids. CDR3 residues: CASSEPQREGQETQYF. The CDR3 DNA is TGTGCCAGCAGTGAACCCCAGCGGGAGGGCCAAGAGACCCAGTACTTC.

J is TRBJ1-6 and V is TRBV3-1 (or the pseudogene TRBV3-2); D is perhaps TRBD1 (5 bases). Trimming shortened V by 1 base and J by 10 bases, and 14 bases separated the two germline ends. The CDR3 length is 15 residues. Germline V gene data show CDR1 as LGHDT and CDR2 as YNNKEL (reference sequence). CDR3 in amino acids: CASSQGWGRASPLHF. CDR3 DNA sequence: TGTGCCAGCAGCCAAGGGTGGGGCAGAGCCTCACCCCTCCACTTT.

This chain connects TRBV19 to TRBJ1-2; D remains ambiguous. Per the germline V gene, CDR1 is LNHDA and CDR2 is SQIVND (reference sequence). The length of the CDR3 is 15 residues. Trimming stripped 7 bases from V and 8 bases from J, with 23 bases between. CDR3 amino acids: CASMTAASHPGGYTF. CDR3 in DNA: TGTGCCAGTATGACGGCAGCCTCCCATCCGGGGGGCTACACCTTC.

This chain links TRBV29-1 with TRBJ1-3, with no clear D. This CDR3 comprises 13 residues. Trimming removed 6 bases from V and 0 bases from J, with 9 bases in between. CDR1 and CDR2 (germline): SQVTM, ANQGSEA. CDR3 in amino acids: CSVATNSGNTIYF. CDR3 nucleotides: TGCAGCGTGGCTACTAACTCTGGAAACACCATATATTTT.

The rearrangement uses TRBV7-8 and TRBJ2-3; TRBD1 or TRBD2 may be the D gene (6 bases each). Germline values: CDR1 SGHVS, CDR2 FQNEAQ. With 5 bases removed from V and 3 bases from J, the gap between germline ends came to 15 bases. The CDR3 contains 15 residues. The CDR3: CASSTVGGRTDTQYF. CDR3 nucleotides: TGTGCCAGCAGCACAGTGGGGGGCCGGACAGATACGCAGTATTTT.

The chain uses TRBV7-6 and TRBJ2-1, with D perhaps matching TRBD2 (6 bases). Per germline, CDR1 SGHVS and CDR2 FNYEAQ. This CDR3 contains 15 residues. Trimming removed 1 base from V and 7 bases from J, with 14 bases in between. The CDR3 DNA is TGTGCCAGCAGCTTAGTAGGGACTTTAGCAAATGAGCAGTTCTTC. The encoded protein is CASSLVGTLANEQFF.

The chain is built from TRBV3-1 (or the pseudogene TRBV3-2) and TRBJ2-5; D is possibly TRBD1 (5 bases). Deletions cut 4 bases from V and 1 base from J, with 7 bases between. The germline gives CDR1 LGHDT, CDR2 YNNKEL (reference sequence). This CDR3 comprises 13 residues. CDR3 coding DNA: TGTGCCAGCAGCCGGGGCCTCCAAGAGACCCAGTACTTC. As protein: CASSRGLQETQYF.

This chain connects TRBV9 to TRBJ2-3; no clear D. Per germline, CDR1 SGDLS and CDR2 YYNGEE. V lost 0 bases and J lost 1, with 12 bases in between. The CDR3 loop spans 16 amino acids. The CDR3 bases are TGTGCCAGCAGCGTAGGGGCTGCGCCGGGCACAGATACGCAGTATTTT. This codes for CASSVGAAPGTDTQYF.

The V call is TRBV10-1, the J call TRBJ2-7; 8 bases fit TRBD1. CDR3 length: 19 residues. CDR1 is WNHNN, CDR2 SYGVQD, per germline (reference sequence). V shed 3 bases and J 4 bases; nucleotides not matched to a gene: 20. CDR3 amino acids: CASSEGTAQTGDGEYEQYF. CDR3 DNA sequence: TGCGCCAGCAGTGAAGGTACCGCCCAGACAGGGGATGGAGAATACGAGCAGTACTTC.

The chain combines TRBV2 with TRBJ1-5; D is uncertain. Germline V gene lookup returns CDR1 SNHLY and CDR2 FYNNEI. V lost 3 bases to trimming and J lost 11 bases, with 11 bases between them. The CDR3 runs 12 residues. CDR3 amino acids: CASSDSLWTQHF. The CDR3 coding sequence is TGTGCCAGCAGTGACTCCTTGTGGACCCAGCATTTT.

This chain links TRBV7-8 with TRBJ2-1; 7 bases agree with TRBD1. Trimming removed 8 bases from V and 5 bases from J; junction bases left unmatched: 9. The germline V gene has CDR1 SGHVS and CDR2 FQNEAQ. The CDR3 length is 14 residues. The CDR3 sequence: CASFSGTANNEQFF. The CDR3 DNA is TGTGCCAGCTTTTCCGGGACAGCGAACAATGAGCAGTTCTTC.

This clone was observed a single time. The chain is built from TRBV6-7 and TRBJ2-3; TRBD2 agrees at 11 bases. TRBV6-7 qualifies as an ORF whose function is uncertain. J gave up 4 bases and V 6 bases, and 6 bases lay outside the gene matches. CDR3 length: 15 amino acids. For the CDR3, the DNA is TGTGCCAGCAGATGTAGACTAGCGGGACCAGATACGCAGTATTTT. Translated: CASRCRLAGPDTQYF.

The V and J genes are TRBV6-5 and TRBJ2-1; 9 bases are a match to TRBD1. Germline trimming cut 6 bases from V and 1 base from J; bases unmatched to any gene: 4. In germline, CDR1 is MNHEY, CDR2 SVGAGI. This CDR3 has 15 amino acids. Written as DNA, the CDR3 is TGTGCCAGCAGGGCAGACAGGGGGTCCTACAATGAGCAGTTCTTC. Translated, it gives CASRADRGSYNEQFF.

V and J are TRBV4-1 and TRBJ2-6, with 11 bases lining up with TRBD1. The CDR3 is 16 residues long. Germline V gives CDR1 MGHRA, CDR2 YSYEKL. Unmatched junction bases numbered 0, after V lost 5 bases and J lost 0 bases. The CDR3 region is CASSGTGGSGANVLTF. The CDR3 DNA is TGCGCCAGCAGCGGGACAGGGGGCTCTGGGGCCAACGTCCTGACTTTC.

V gene TRBV28 combines with J gene TRBJ1-1; maybe TRBD1 (6 bases). Germline-derived CDR1 and CDR2 are MDHEN and SYDVKM. The CDR3 totals 13 residues. Between the trimmed V and J ends, which lost 2 bases and 9 bases, there was a span of 13 bases. CDR3 DNA: TGTGCCAGCAGTTTACGAAATACAGGGAAAGCTTTCTTT. Its protein is CASSLRNTGKAFF.

The chain is built from TRBV11-2 and TRBJ1-1; no clear D. The CDR3 consists of 12 residues. V gave up 5 bases and J gave up 10 bases, with 14 bases separating them. From germline, CDR1 is SGHAT and CDR2 FQNNGV. The CDR3 coding sequence is TGTGCCAGCAGCCCTGTTGGACCCCCAGCTTTCTTT. Its translation: CASSPVGPPAFF.

The J gene is TRBJ1-6, the V gene TRBV30; 9 bases are shared with TRBD1. CDR1 is GTSNPN, CDR2 SVGIG, per germline (reference sequence). Unmatched junction bases numbered 8, after V lost 2 bases and J lost 3 bases. This CDR3 is 17 amino acids long. The CDR3: CAWSPQGQGRYNSPLHF. Here the CDR3 DNA reads TGTGCCTGGAGTCCCCAGGGACAGGGTCGCTATAATTCACCCCTCCACTTT.

The sample holds one count of this clone. The chain carries TRBV24-1 and TRBJ2-1; 12 bases are a match to TRBD2. Per the germline V gene, CDR1 is KGHDR and CDR2 is SFDVKD. V lost 3 bases and J lost 5; bases outside the gene matches: 7. This CDR3 comprises 17 residues. CDR3 loop: CATSDPSGRAVDNEQFF. The CDR3 coding sequence is TGTGCCACCAGTGATCCTAGCGGGAGGGCCGTCGACAATGAGCAGTTCTTC.

The chain uses TRBV5-1 and TRBJ2-3; maybe TRBD2 (6 bases). Germline assignment: CDR1 SGHRS and CDR2 YFSETQ. This CDR3 region has 14 residues. Trimming took off 2 bases at V and 3 bases at J, with 10 bases between the two ends. The chain's CDR3 is CASSFVGGTDTQYF. CDR3 DNA sequence: TGCGCCAGCAGCTTTGTTGGGGGGACAGATACGCAGTATTTT.

The chain couples TRBV10-3 to TRBJ1-4, with a possible D match to TRBD1 (6 bases). Germline V gene lookup returns CDR1 ENHRY and CDR2 SYGVKD. The CDR3 has 14 residues. Trimming took 2 bases from V and 5 from J, leaving 9 bases between them. CDR3 region: CAISEGRGNEKLFF. The CDR3 coding sequence is TGTGCCATCAGTGAGGGCAGGGGCAATGAAAAACTGTTTTTT.

This sequence joins TRBV7-2 and TRBJ2-3; D remains unclear. This CDR3 spans 14 amino acids. V lost 4 bases to trimming and J lost 2 bases, with 10 bases between them. Germline V CDR1 and CDR2: SGHTA, FQGNSA. CDR3 region: CASSSPPNTDTQYF. CDR3 DNA: TGTGCCAGCAGCTCCCCCCCAAACACAGATACGCAGTATTTT.

This chain links TRBV28 with TRBJ1-2; 8 bases agree with TRBD1. Germline V gives CDR1 MDHEN, CDR2 SYDVKM. The CDR3 loop spans 15 amino acids. Trimming at V came to 5 bases and at J to 8 bases, leaving 13 bases not matched to a gene. The DNA of the CDR3 is TGTGCCAGCAGTCCTGGACAGGGTAGGGTAATCGGCTACACCTTC. It is translated as CASSPGQGRVIGYTF.

The rearrangement links TRBV18 to TRBJ1-1; D is undetermined. Between the trimmed V and J ends, which lost 1 base and 1 base, there was a span of 7 bases. The CDR3 is 14 residues long. The germline V gene encodes CDR1 KGHSH and CDR2 LQKENI. DNA of the CDR3: TGTGCCAGCTCACCACTGACGGGGAACACTGAAGCTTTCTTT. Translation: CASSPLTGNTEAFF.

In its sample, this clone was seen a few times. J is TRBJ1-5 and V is TRBV7-2; D gene unclear. Germline V gene sequence: CDR1 SGHTA, CDR2 FQGNSA. Trimming pared 5 bases from V and 4 bases from J, leaving 9 bases between. CDR3 size: 13 residues. The CDR3 sequence: CASSRGGNQPQHF. The CDR3 DNA is TGTGCCAGCAGCCGGGGAGGTAATCAGCCCCAGCATTTT. Supplemented by reference TRBV7-2 and TRBJ1-5, the full variable domain reads GAGVSQSPSNKVTEKGKDVELRCDPISGHTALYWYRQSLGQGLEFLIYFQGNSAPDKSGLPSDRFSAERTGGSVSTLTIQRTQQEDSAVYLCASSRGGNQPQHFGDGTRLSIL.

The chain couples TRBV6-5 to TRBJ2-6; no reliable D call. CDR1 and CDR2 (germline): MNHEY, SVGAGI. The CDR3 spans 16 residues. V dropped 2 bases and J dropped 0 bases, with 8 bases sitting between them. The CDR3 region is CASSYRVTSGANVLTF. The DNA for the CDR3 is TGTGCCAGCAGTTACAGGGTCACCTCTGGGGCCAACGTCCTGACTTTC.